Described below is a single TCR beta chain sequence and its context. What it binds is not known. PCR primers comprised 60 Vbeta and 13 Jbeta primers. Some clones are missing from TCRdb's copy, which holds only in-frame ones; the method was immunoSEQ multiplex PCR. The top ten clones hold approximately 1% of a sample with about 160,000 clones, approximately 78% of them seen once. The record originates from a study of cytomegalovirus exposure and HLA in healthy donors. Findings and limits, study-wide: Earlier analysis yielded a pattern in which most TCR beta V segments were productive about 90% or about 30% of the time. Altogether, some 170 TCR beta chains were recorded as cytomegalovirus-associated. Sequencing likely generated an artifact that appeared as a cluster of highly shared sequence variants.

The CDR3 is made up of 13 amino acids. V shed 4 bases and J 8 bases; nucleotides not matched to a gene: 8. Germline V CDR1 and CDR2: SGHRS, YFSETQ. The gene calls are TRBV5-1 and TRBJ1-2; 7 nucleotides match TRBD1. The clonotype comes from a girl aged 2 to 10 in good health and CMV-seropositive. Sequenced: PBMCs. This CDR3 reads CASSRDPGGGYTF. CDR3 coding DNA: TGCGCCAGCAGCCGCGACCCAGGGGGAGGCTACACCTTC.